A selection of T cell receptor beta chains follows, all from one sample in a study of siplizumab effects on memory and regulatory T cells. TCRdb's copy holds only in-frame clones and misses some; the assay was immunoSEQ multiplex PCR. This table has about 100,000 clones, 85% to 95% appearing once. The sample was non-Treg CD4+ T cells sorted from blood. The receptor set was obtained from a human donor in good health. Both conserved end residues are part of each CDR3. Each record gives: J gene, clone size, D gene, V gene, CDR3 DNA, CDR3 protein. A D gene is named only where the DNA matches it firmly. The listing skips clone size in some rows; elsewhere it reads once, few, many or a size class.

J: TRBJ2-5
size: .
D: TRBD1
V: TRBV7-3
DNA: TGTGCCAGCAGCTCCACAGGGGGTACGTGGGAGACCCAGTACTTC
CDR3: CASSSTGGTWETQYF

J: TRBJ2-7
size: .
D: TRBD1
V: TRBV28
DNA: TGTGCCAGCAGTATTCAGGGGGCGGGCTACGAGCAGTACTTC
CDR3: CASSIQGAGYEQYF

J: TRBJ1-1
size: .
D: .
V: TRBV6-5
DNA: TGTGCCAGCAGGTACGAAGGGGGGCTACCTGCTTTCTTT
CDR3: CASRYEGGLPAFF

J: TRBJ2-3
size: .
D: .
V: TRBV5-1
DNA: TGCGCCAGCAGCTTGAGTGGACTCCTCACAGATACGCAGTATTTT
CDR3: CASSLSGLLTDTQYF

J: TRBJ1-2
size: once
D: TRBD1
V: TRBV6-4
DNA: TGTGCCAGCAGCCCCGGTGGACAGGGGTTTCGGGGCTACACCTTC
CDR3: CASSPGGQGFRGYTF

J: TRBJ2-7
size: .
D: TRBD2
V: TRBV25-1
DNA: TGTGCCAGCAGCGGGACTAGCGGGAGCTCCTACGAGCAGTACTTC
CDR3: CASSGTSGSSYEQYF

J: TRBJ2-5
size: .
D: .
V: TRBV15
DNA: TGTGCCACCAGCAGACTTGGTGAGACCCAGTACTTC
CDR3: CATSRLGETQYF

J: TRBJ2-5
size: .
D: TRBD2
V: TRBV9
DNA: TGTGCCAGCAGCTTGGGACTAGCGGGAGAAGAGACCCAGTACTTC
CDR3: CASSLGLAGEETQYF

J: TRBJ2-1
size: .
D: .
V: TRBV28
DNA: TGTGCCAGCTTGGTCAGCGGACCGCTCGGGGAGCAGTTCTTC
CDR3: CASLVSGPLGEQFF

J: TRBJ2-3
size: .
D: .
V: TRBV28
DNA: TGTGCCAGCAGTATTGGCACCGCTACGTCTGCAGATACGCAGTATTTT
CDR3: CASSIGTATSADTQYF

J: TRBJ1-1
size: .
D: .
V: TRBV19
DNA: TGTGCCAGTAGTATAGTTAGGGGCCAGGGGTTGAACACTGAAGCTTTCTTT
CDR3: CASSIVRGQGLNTEAFF